This T cell receptor beta chain was profiled in a study of Tregs in tolerant kidney transplant recipients. About the study: Mixed chimerism was transient after nonmyeloablative marrow transplants from related graft donors. Recipient Tregs were cultured about 15 days with activated donor B cells and IL-2. Sorting of CD4+CD25+CD127- cells followed approximately three-day belatacept mixed lymphocyte reactions, sometimes with roughly five-day graft donor restimulation. Broader study findings: Nucleotide sequences could not be compared across some patients' samples due to primer changes.

This CDR3 spans 11 amino acids. Trimming pared 4 bases from V and 9 bases from J, leaving 10 bases between. Germline-derived CDR1 and CDR2 are MNHEY and SMNVEV (reference sequence). For this clone: Its antigen remains unknown.

Assay: immunoSEQ multiplex PCR; the TCRdb copy retains only in-frame clones and omits some. The sample contains 750 to 800 clones, 38% of which appear only once. This sequence joins TRBV27 and TRBJ2-7; possibly TRBD1 for D (6 bases). This clonotype was sampled from a human patient who received a combined kidney and bone marrow transplant. Some T cells may be the graft donor's. The specimen sequenced was Tregs from blood cultured with allogeneic cells. CDR3 in DNA: TGTGCCAGCAGTTCGCAGGGGTCGCAGTACTTC. This encodes CASSSQGSQYF.